This T cell receptor beta chain was sequenced in a study of T cell responses to AZD1222 COVID-19 vaccine. About the study: Second-dose intervals near 4 or 12 weeks were combined. Study-level findings and limits: Nearly half of spike-specific TCRs reportedly target unmutated variant regions. Distributed over spike, vaccine-associated CD4 TCRs predominated at 160-218 and 743-854. Spike-specific TCR breadth and depth grew following two AZD1222 doses.

With respect to this clone: What it binds is unknown.

Trimming removed 5 bases at V and 2 bases at J, with 10 bases between. In germline, CDR1 is MNHNY, CDR2 SVGAGI (reference sequence). The CDR3 has 14 residues. Data came from immunoSEQ multiplex PCR; TCRdb stores just in-frame clones and leaves some out. The table has 100,000 or so clones, roughly 89% seen once. The sample was peripheral blood, taken on day 0 of AZD1222 vaccination. The chain has TRBV6-6 and TRBJ1-5; no definite D call. The sequence came from an adult in good health. The CDR3 DNA follows: TGTGCCAGCAGTGGCGGACGAGGCAATCAGCCCCAGCATTTT. Translated, it gives CASSGGRGNQPQHF.